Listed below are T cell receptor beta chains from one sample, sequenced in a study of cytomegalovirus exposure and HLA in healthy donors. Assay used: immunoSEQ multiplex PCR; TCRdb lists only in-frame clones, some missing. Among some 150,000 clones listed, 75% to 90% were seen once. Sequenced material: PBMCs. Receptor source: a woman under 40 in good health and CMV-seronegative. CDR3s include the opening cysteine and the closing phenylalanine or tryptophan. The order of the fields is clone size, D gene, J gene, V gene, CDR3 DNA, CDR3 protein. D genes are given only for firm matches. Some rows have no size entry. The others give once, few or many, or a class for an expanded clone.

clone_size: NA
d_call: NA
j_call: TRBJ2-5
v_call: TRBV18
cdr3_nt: TGTGCCAGCTCACCTGGAGCGAGAGAGACCCAGTACTTC
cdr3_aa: CASSPGARETQYF

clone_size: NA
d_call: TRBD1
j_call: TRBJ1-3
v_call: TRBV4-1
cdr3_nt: TGCGCCAGCAGCCAAGCGGGACAGGGGGCTACCCTCCGCTCTGGAAACACCATATATTTT
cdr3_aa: CASSQAGQGATLRSGNTIYF

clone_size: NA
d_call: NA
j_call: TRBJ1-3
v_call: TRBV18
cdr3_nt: TGTGCCAGCTCACCAGTCCCGCACACTGGAAACACCATATATTTT
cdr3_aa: CASSPVPHTGNTIYF

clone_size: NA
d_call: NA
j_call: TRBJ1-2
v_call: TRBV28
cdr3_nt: TGTGCCAGCACCCTCCCGGGGGAGGGCTACACCTTC
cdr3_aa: CASTLPGEGYTF

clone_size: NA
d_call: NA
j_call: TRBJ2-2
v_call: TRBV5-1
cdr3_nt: TGCGCCAGCAGCTCCGGTAGCGTCGATCCCGGGGAGCTGTTTTTT
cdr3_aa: CASSSGSVDPGELFF

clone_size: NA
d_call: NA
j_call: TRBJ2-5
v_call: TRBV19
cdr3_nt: TGTGCCAGTAGTCCCTCGGGGTCCCAAGAGACCCAGTACTTC
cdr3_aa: CASSPSGSQETQYF

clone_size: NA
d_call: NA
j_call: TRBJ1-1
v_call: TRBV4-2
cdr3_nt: TGTGCCAGCAGCCAAGCCCGGACTAGCTGGAACACTGAAGCTTTCTTT
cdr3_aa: CASSQARTSWNTEAFF

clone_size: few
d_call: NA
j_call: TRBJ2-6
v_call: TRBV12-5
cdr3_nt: TGTGCTAGTGGTTTGGTTGTCGGGGTTGGGGCCAACGTCCTGACTTTC
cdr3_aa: CASGLVVGVGANVLTF

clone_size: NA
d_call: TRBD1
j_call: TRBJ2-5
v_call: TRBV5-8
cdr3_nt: TGTGCCAGCAGCCGGACAGGGGGCTATGAGACCCAGTACTTC
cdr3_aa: CASSRTGGYETQYF

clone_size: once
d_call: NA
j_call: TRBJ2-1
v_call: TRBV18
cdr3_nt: TGTGCCAGCTCGCGCCTGATTACCCCCAATGAGCAGTTCTTC
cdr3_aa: CASSRLITPNEQFF

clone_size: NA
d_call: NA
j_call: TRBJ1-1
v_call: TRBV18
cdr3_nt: TGTGCCAGCTCACCAGTGGCAGGGTCGGAAGTGAACACTGAAGCTTTCTTT
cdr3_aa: CASSPVAGSEVNTEAFF

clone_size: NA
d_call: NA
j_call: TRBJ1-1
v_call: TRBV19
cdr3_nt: TGTGCCAGTAGTACACACAGGGCCGCTGAAGCTTTCTTT
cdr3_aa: CASSTHRAAEAFF

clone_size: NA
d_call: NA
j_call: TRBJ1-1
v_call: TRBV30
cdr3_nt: TGTGCCTGGAGTGTACGGCGGGGTGTGAACACTGAAGCTTTCTTT
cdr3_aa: CAWSVRRGVNTEAFF

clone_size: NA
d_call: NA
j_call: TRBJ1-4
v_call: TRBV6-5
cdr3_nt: TGTGCCTCAAAGGGGGTATCGTGGGAAAAACTGTTTTTT
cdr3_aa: CASKGVSWEKLFF

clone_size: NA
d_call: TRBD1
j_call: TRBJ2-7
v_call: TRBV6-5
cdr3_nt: TGTGCCAGCAGCCAAGGGACAGTCGGGCAGTACTTC
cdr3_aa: CASSQGTVGQYF